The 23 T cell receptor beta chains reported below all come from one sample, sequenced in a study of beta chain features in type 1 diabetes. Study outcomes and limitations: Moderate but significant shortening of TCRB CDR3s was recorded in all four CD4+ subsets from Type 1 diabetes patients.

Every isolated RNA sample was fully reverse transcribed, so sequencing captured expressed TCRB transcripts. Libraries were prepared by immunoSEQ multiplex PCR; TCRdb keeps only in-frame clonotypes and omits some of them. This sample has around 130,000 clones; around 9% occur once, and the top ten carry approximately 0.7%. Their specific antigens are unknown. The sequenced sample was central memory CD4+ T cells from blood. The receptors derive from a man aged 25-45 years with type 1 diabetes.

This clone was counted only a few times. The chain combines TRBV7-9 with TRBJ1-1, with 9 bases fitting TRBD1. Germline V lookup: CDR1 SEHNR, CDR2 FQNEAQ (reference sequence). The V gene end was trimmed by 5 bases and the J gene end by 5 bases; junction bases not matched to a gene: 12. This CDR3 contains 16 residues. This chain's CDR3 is CASSLTPQGARTEAFF. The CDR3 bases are TGTGCCAGCAGCCTAACGCCACAGGGGGCGAGGACTGAAGCTTTCTTT.

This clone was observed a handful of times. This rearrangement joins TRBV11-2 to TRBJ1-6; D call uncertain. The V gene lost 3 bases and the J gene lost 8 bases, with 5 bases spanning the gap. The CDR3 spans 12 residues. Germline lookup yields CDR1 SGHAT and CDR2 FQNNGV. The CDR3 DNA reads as TGTGCCAGCAGCTTTATCGATTCACCCCTCCACTTT. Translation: CASSFIDSPLHF.

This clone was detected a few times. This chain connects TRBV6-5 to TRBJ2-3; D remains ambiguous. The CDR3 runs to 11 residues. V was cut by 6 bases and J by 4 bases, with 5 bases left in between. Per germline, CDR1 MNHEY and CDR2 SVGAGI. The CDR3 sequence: CASSSADTQYF. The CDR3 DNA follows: TGTGCCAGCAGCTCGGCAGATACGCAGTATTTT.

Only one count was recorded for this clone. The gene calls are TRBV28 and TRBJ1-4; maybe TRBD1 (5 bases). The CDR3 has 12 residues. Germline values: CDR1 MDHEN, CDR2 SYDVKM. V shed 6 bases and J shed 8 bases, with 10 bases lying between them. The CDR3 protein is CASSPGREKLFF. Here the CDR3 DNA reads TGTGCCAGCAGCCCAGGGAGGGAAAAACTGTTTTTT.

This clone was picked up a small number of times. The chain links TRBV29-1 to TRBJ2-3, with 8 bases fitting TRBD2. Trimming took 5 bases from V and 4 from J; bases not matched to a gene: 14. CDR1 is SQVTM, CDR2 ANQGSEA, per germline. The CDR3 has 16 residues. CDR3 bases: TGCAGCGTTAGGGGGACTAGTGATTTCGGGCCAGATACGCAGTATTTT. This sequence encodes CSVRGTSDFGPDTQYF.

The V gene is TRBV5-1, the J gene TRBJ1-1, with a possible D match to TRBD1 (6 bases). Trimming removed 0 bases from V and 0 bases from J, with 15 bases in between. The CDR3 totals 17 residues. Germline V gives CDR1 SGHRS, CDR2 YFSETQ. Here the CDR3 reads CASSLGRGGNLNTEAFF. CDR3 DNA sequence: TGCGCCAGCAGCTTGGGTAGGGGGGGAAACCTGAACACTGAAGCTTTCTTT.

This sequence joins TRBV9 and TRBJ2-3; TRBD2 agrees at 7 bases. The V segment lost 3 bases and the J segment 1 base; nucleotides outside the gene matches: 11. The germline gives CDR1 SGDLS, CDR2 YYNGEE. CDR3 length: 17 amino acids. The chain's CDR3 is CASSGRLERDRTDTQYF. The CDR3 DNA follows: TGTGCCAGCAGCGGACGACTGGAGCGGGACCGCACAGATACGCAGTATTTT.

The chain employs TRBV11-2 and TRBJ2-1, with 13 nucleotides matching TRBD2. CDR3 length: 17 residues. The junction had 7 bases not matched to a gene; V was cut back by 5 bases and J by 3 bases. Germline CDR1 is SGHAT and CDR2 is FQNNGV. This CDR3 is CASSPGTSGEHYNEQFF. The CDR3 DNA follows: TGTGCCAGCAGCCCCGGGACTAGCGGGGAGCACTACAATGAGCAGTTCTTC.

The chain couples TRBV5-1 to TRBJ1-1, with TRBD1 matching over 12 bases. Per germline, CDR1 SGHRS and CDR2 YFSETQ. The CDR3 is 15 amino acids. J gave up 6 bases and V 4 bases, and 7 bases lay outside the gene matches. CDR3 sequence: CASSAGTGGFAEAFF. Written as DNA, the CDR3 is TGCGCCAGCAGCGCCGGGACAGGGGGCTTCGCTGAAGCTTTCTTT.

CDR3 sequence: CASSLYRPGDNEQFF. CDR3 DNA sequence: TGTGCCAGCAGCTTATACAGGCCAGGGGACAATGAGCAGTTCTTC. The chain couples TRBV7-8 to TRBJ2-1; tentative D call: TRBD1 (6 bases). With 2 bases removed from V and 5 bases from J, the gap between germline ends came to 13 bases. CDR1 and CDR2 (germline): SGHVS, FQNEAQ. This CDR3 contains 15 residues. Full variable domain (missing parts from reference TRBV7-8 and TRBJ2-1): GAGVSQSPRYKVAKRGQDVALRCDPISGHVSLFWYQQALGQGPEFLTYFQNEAQLDKSGLPSDRFFAERPEGSVSTLKIQRTQQEDSAVYLCASSLYRPGDNEQFFGPGTRLTVL.

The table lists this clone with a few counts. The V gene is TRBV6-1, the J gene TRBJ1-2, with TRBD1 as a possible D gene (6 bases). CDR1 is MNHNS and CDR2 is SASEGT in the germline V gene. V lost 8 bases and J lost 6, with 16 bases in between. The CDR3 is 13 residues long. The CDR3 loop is CASCNRVEHGYTF. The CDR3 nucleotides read TGTGCCAGCTGTAACAGGGTAGAGCATGGCTACACCTTC.

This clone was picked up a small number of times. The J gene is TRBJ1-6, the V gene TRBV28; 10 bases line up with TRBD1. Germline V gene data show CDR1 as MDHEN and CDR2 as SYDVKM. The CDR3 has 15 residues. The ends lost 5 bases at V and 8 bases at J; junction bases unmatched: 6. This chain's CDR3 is CASSQPGQGYSPLHF. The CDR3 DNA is TGTGCCAGCAGTCAACCGGGACAGGGGTATTCACCCCTCCACTTT.

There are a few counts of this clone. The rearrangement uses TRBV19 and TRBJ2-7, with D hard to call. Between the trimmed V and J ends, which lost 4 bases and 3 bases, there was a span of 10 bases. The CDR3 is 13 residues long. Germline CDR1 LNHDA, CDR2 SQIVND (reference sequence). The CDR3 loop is CASSTNPNYEQYF. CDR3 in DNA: TGTGCCAGTAGTACCAATCCAAACTACGAGCAGTACTTC.

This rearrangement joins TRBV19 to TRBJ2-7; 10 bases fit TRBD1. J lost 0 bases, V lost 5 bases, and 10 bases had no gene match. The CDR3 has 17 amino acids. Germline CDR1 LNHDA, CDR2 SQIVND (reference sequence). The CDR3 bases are TGTGCCAGTAGTGTGACCACCGGGACAGGGGCCTCCTACGAGCAGTACTTC. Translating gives CASSVTTGTGASYEQYF.

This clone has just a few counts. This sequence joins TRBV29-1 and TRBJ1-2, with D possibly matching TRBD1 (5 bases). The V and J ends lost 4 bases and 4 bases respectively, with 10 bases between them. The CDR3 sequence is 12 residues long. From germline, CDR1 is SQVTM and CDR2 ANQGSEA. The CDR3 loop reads CSVVRGGYGYTF. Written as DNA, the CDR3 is TGCAGCGTTGTACGGGGGGGCTATGGCTACACCTTC. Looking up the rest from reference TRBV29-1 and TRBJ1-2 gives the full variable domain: SAVISQKPSRDICQRGTSLTIQCQVDSQVTMMFWYRQQPGQSLTLIATANQGSEATYESGFVIDKFPISRPNLTFSTLTVSNMSPEDSSIYLCSVVRGGYGYTFGSGTRLTVV.

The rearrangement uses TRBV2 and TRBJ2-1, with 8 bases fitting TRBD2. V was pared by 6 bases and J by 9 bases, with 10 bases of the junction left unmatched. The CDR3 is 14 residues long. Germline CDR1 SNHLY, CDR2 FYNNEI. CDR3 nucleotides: TGTGCCAGCAGCGGAGCGGGGGCCGGGGGTGAGCAGTTCTTC. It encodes CASSGAGAGGEQFF.

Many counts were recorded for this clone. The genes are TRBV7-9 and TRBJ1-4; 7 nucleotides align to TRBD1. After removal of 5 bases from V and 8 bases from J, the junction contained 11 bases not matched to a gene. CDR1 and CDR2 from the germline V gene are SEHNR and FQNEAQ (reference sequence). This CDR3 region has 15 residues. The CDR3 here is CASSRRGTDEEKLFF. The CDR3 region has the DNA TGTGCCAGCAGCAGACGAGGGACAGACGAAGAAAAACTGTTTTTT. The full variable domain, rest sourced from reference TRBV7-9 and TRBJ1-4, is DTGVSQNPRHKITKRGQNVTFRCDPISEHNRLYWYRQTLGQGPEFLTYFQNEAQLEKSRLLSDRFSAERPKGSFSTLEIQRTEQGDSAMYLCASSRRGTDEEKLFFGSGTQLSVL.

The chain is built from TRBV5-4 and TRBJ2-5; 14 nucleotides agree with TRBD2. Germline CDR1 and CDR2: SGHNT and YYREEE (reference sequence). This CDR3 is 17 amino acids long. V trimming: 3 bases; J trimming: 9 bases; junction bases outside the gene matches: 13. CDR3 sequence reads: CASSSGLAGGSPGSQYF. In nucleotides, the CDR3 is TGTGCCAGCAGCTCCGGACTAGCGGGGGGATCGCCGGGGTCCCAGTACTTC.

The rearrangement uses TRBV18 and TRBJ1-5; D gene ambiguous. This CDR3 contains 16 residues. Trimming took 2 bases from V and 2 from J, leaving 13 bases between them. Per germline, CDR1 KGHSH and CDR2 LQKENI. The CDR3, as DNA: TGTGCCAGCTCACCATCCCGCGGGGAAGGCAATCAGCCCCAGCATTTT. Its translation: CASSPSRGEGNQPQHF.

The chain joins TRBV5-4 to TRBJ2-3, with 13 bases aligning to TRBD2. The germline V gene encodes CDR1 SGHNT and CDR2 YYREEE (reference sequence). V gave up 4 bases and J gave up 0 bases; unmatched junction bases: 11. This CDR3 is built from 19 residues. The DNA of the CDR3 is TGTGCCAGCAGCACCGGACTAGCGGGGGCCCATCGGAGCACAGATACGCAGTATTTT. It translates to CASSTGLAGAHRSTDTQYF.

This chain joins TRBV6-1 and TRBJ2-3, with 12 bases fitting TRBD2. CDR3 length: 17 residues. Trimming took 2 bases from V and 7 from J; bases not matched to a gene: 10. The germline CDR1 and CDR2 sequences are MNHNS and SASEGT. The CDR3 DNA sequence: TGTGCCAGCAGTGAACGGGCTAGCGGGGGGGCGAAGAATACGCAGTATTTT. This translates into CASSERASGGAKNTQYF.

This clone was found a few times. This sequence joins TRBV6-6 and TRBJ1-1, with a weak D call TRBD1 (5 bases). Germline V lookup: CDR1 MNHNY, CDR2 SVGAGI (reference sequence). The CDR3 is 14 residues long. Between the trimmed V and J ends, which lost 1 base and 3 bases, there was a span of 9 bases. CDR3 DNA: TGTGCCAGCAGTTACTTAGGGGCGGACACTGAAGCTTTCTTT. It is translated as CASSYLGADTEAFF.

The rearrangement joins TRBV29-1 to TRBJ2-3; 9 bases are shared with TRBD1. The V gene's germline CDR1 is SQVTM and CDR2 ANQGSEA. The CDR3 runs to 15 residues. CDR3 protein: CRGTGGTFRTDTQYF. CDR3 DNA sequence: TGCAGGGGAACAGGGGGCACTTTTAGAACAGATACGCAGTATTTT.